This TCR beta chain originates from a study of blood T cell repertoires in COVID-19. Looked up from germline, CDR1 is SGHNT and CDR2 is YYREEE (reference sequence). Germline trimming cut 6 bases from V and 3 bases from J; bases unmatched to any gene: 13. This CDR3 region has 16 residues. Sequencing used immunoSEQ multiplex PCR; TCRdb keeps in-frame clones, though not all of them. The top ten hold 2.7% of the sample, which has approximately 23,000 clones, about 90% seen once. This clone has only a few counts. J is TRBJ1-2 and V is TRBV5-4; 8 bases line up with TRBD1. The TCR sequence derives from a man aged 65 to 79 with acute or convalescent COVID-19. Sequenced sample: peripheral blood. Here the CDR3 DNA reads TGTGCCAGCACCCAAGGACAGGGTGGTCGGTACTATGGCTACACCTTC. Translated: CASTQGQGGRYYGYTF.